A single sample gave rise to the 20 T cell receptor beta chains below, sequenced in a study of control samples from healthy donors and cancer patients. TCRdb's copy holds only in-frame clones and misses some; the assay was immunoSEQ multiplex PCR. The sample has around 190,000 clones; around 91% are singletons. Sequencing was carried out using blood. The receptors derive from a woman aged 45 to 65 in good health.

CDR3 sequence reads: CASRGIQGYNSNQPQHF. CDR3 bases: TGTGCCAGCAGGGGTATACAGGGATATAATAGCAATCAGCCCCAGCATTTT. The chain uses TRBV28 and TRBJ1-5, with a possible D match to TRBD1 (6 bases). Trimming removed 6 bases at V and 0 bases at J, with 18 bases between. Germline CDR1 and CDR2: MDHEN and SYDVKM. The CDR3 totals 17 residues.

The chain links TRBV4-3 to TRBJ1-1; D possibly corresponds to TRBD1 (6 bases). There are 15 residues in the CDR3. Trimming removed 0 bases at V and 3 bases at J, with 11 bases between. CDR1 is LGHNA and CDR2 is YSLEER in the germline V gene. CDR3 protein: CASSQDTGTDTEAFF. CDR3 DNA sequence: TGCGCCAGCAGCCAAGATACAGGGACGGACACTGAAGCTTTCTTT.

The chain is built from TRBV2 and TRBJ2-2, with D perhaps matching TRBD2 (5 bases). Germline assignment: CDR1 SNHLY and CDR2 FYNNEI. This CDR3 comprises 15 residues. Trimming took 8 bases from V and 0 from J, leaving 13 bases between them. CDR3 bases: TGTGCCAGCGCTGGGCTAGCCTCGAACACCGGGGAGCTGTTTTTT. Protein sequence: CASAGLASNTGELFF. Looking up the rest from reference TRBV2 and TRBJ2-2 gives the full variable domain: EPEVTQTPSHQVTQMGQEVILRCVPISNHLYFYWYRQILGQKVEFLVSFYNNEISEKSEIFDDQFSVERPDGSNFTLKIRSTKLEDSAMYFCASAGLASNTGELFFGEGSRLTVL.

The chain recombines TRBV10-1 with TRBJ1-2, with 8 positions matching TRBD1. The CDR3 sequence is 16 residues long. Germline V lookup: CDR1 WNHNN, CDR2 SYGVQD (reference sequence). Losses at the gene ends were 1 base for V and 4 bases for J; bases not matched to a gene: 8. The DNA for the CDR3 is TGCGCCAGCAGTGAGTATTCTACAGGGGGTTCCTATGGCTACACCTTC. Its translation: CASSEYSTGGSYGYTF.

A single count supports this clone. The chain employs TRBV28 and TRBJ2-6; D gene ambiguous. V was cut by 6 bases and J by 4 bases, with 16 bases left in between. Germline CDR1 is MDHEN and CDR2 is SYDVKM. The CDR3 covers 16 residues. As DNA, the CDR3 is TGTGCCAGCAGCCAAGTAAGGAGACGGGGGGCCAACGTCCTGACTTTC. Its protein is CASSQVRRRGANVLTF.

The chain links TRBV4-3 to TRBJ2-3, with 9 nucleotides matching TRBD2. The CDR3 runs 17 residues. Trimming removed 0 bases from V and 6 bases from J; junction bases left unmatched: 10. Germline CDR1 reads LGHNA; CDR2 reads YSLEER. CDR3 region: CASSQDLAGGLSDTQYF. CDR3 DNA sequence: TGCGCCAGCAGCCAAGACTTGGCGGGGGGGCTTTCCGATACGCAGTATTTT.

This sequence joins TRBV5-1 and TRBJ1-2; D is unresolved. The CDR3 contains 13 residues. Looked up from germline, CDR1 is SGHRS and CDR2 is YFSETQ. V was clipped by 0 bases and J by 8 bases, with 11 bases between them. The CDR3 reads CASSLDVDSGYTF. CDR3 sequence (DNA): TGCGCCAGCAGCTTGGACGTAGATAGCGGCTACACCTTC.

CDR3: CASSSGGAWTEAFF. DNA for the CDR3: TGTGCCAGCAGTTCGGGGGGCGCCTGGACTGAAGCTTTCTTT. V is TRBV6-2 or TRBV6-3 and J is TRBJ1-1, with D tentatively TRBD1 (6 bases). The germline V and J ends were trimmed by 4 bases and 5 bases, with 14 bases remaining between them. This CDR3 has 14 amino acids. Germline V gene lookup returns CDR1 MNHEY and CDR2 SVGEGT.

The chain is built from TRBV6-6 and TRBJ2-1; the match to TRBD2 covers 13 bases. Per germline, CDR1 MNHNY and CDR2 SVGAGI (reference sequence). The CDR3 loop spans 19 amino acids. With V trimmed by 6 bases and J by 0 bases, 11 bases remained unmatched. CDR3 region: CASSSFGTSGVSSYNEQFF. The CDR3 coding sequence is TGTGCCAGCAGCTCCTTCGGGACTAGCGGGGTTAGCTCCTACAATGAGCAGTTCTTC.

The chain is built from TRBV10-3 and TRBJ2-7; 8 bases align to TRBD2. The V gene end was trimmed by 6 bases and the J gene end by 2 bases; junction bases not matched to a gene: 3. Germline values: CDR1 ENHRY, CDR2 SYGVKD. The CDR3 contains 13 residues. This chain's CDR3 is CAISELAAYEQYF. As DNA, the CDR3 is TGTGCCATCAGCGAACTAGCGGCCTACGAGCAGTACTTC.

This clone was seen only a few times. CDR3 region: CASSPHKYKLFF. DNA for the CDR3: TGTGCCAGCAGCCCCCACAAATATAAACTGTTTTTT. The chain recombines TRBV3-1 (or the pseudogene TRBV3-2) with TRBJ1-4; D call uncertain. Trimming left V 4 bases short and J 11 bases short, with 11 bases between. CDR1 and CDR2 from the germline V gene are LGHDT and YNNKEL (reference sequence). The CDR3 consists of 12 residues.

The J gene is TRBJ2-7, the V gene TRBV6-5, with TRBD2 as a possible D gene (7 bases). V was pared by 10 bases and J by 7 bases, with 17 bases between. Germline CDR1 reads MNHEY; CDR2 reads SVGAGI. The CDR3 runs 12 residues. CDR3 coding DNA: TGTGCCACCCTCAAGGGGGGGGGTGAGCAGTACTTC. This encodes CATLKGGGEQYF.

This chain connects TRBV14 to TRBJ1-6, with 8 bases identical to TRBD1. V was clipped by 0 bases and J by 7 bases; unmatched bases: 5. The CDR3 consists of 16 residues. The germline gives CDR1 SGHDN, CDR2 FVKESK. This CDR3 is CASSQDWRQGNSPLHF. The CDR3, as DNA: TGTGCCAGCAGCCAAGACTGGAGACAGGGGAATTCACCCCTCCACTTT.

This chain links TRBV3-1 (or the pseudogene TRBV3-2) with TRBJ1-1; perhaps TRBD1 as D (5 bases). The germline V gene encodes CDR1 LGHDT and CDR2 YNNKEL (reference sequence). This CDR3 has 13 residues. Trimming removed 1 base from V and 10 bases from J, with 13 bases in between. The CDR3 DNA sequence: TGTGCCAGCAGCCAAGCGGGGGACCCTCGAGCTTTCTTT. As protein: CASSQAGDPRAFF.

This chain joins TRBV7-2 and TRBJ2-5; tentatively, D is TRBD2 (7 bases). V was trimmed by 5 bases and J by 4 bases, leaving 26 bases between them. Looked up from germline, CDR1 is SGHTA and CDR2 is FQGNSA. This CDR3 is 18 amino acids long. DNA for the CDR3: TGTGCCAGCAGCCCCCCGGGTAAGGGGGGGCTGACCCCAGAGACCCAGTACTTC. Protein: CASSPPGKGGLTPETQYF. The variable domain in full, completed from reference TRBV7-2 and TRBJ2-5, reads GAGVSQSPSNKVTEKGKDVELRCDPISGHTALYWYRQSLGQGLEFLIYFQGNSAPDKSGLPSDRFSAERTGGSVSTLTIQRTQQEDSAVYLCASSPPGKGGLTPETQYFGPGTRLLVL.

The V gene is TRBV5-4, the J gene TRBJ2-3; 8 positions agree with TRBD1. The J segment lost 5 bases and the V segment lost 4 bases, leaving 6 bases of the junction unmatched. Germline assignment: CDR1 SGHNT and CDR2 YYREEE (reference sequence). This CDR3 is 14 amino acids long. The CDR3 coding sequence is TGTGCCAGCAGCCCTGGGACAGGTATAGATACGCAGTATTTT. It yields the protein CASSPGTGIDTQYF.

This clone is a singleton in its sample. This chain links TRBV28 with TRBJ1-3, with D hard to call. CDR1 and CDR2 (germline): MDHEN, SYDVKM. Between the trimmed V and J ends, which lost 6 bases and 3 bases, there was a span of 15 bases. The CDR3 has 15 amino acids. This chain's CDR3 is CASSPVKDRGNTIYF. The CDR3 DNA reads as TGTGCCAGCAGCCCCGTTAAGGACCGTGGAAACACCATATATTTT.

In nucleotides, the CDR3 is TGTGCCAGCAGCCAAGCCAGGCGACAGGGGGCGGGAGGCTACACCTTC. Translation gives CASSQARRQGAGGYTF. The chain recombines TRBV3-1 (or the pseudogene TRBV3-2) with TRBJ1-2; 10 nucleotides agree with TRBD1. The CDR3 consists of 16 residues. Germline lookup yields CDR1 LGHDT and CDR2 YNNKEL (reference sequence). The junction had 10 bases not matched to a gene; V was cut back by 1 base and J by 8 bases.

V is TRBV7-8 and J is TRBJ2-7; tentatively, D is TRBD1 (6 bases). The ends were cut back, 1 base at V and 5 bases at J, with 18 bases in the middle. This CDR3 spans 16 amino acids. Per the germline V gene, CDR1 is SGHVS and CDR2 is FQNEAQ. CDR3 sequence: CASSLVSVQGAHEQYF. The CDR3 bases are TGTGCCAGCAGCTTAGTGTCTGTACAGGGAGCCCACGAGCAGTACTTC. Combining the CDR3 with reference TRBV7-8 and TRBJ2-7 gives the whole variable domain GAGVSQSPRYKVAKRGQDVALRCDPISGHVSLFWYQQALGQGPEFLTYFQNEAQLDKSGLPSDRFFAERPEGSVSTLKIQRTQQEDSAVYLCASSLVSVQGAHEQYFGPGTRLTVT.

The chain uses TRBV7-9 and TRBJ2-3; D may be TRBD2 (6 bases). This CDR3 region has 14 residues. V lost 4 bases to trimming and J lost 6 bases, with 14 bases between them. From germline, CDR1 is SEHNR and CDR2 FQNEAQ (reference sequence). CDR3 in amino acids: CASSSINGGDTQYF. In DNA form, the CDR3 reads TGTGCCAGCAGCTCTATCAACGGAGGGGATACGCAGTATTTT.